This T cell receptor (beta chain) originates from a study of T cells in tuberculosis. The assay was immunoSEQ multiplex PCR, and TCRdb's table has in-frame clones only and misses some. Of tens of thousands of clones in the sample, about 90% were seen once. From germline, CDR1 is SEHNR and CDR2 FQNEAQ (reference sequence). The CDR3 consists of 14 residues. The ends lost 3 bases at V and 4 bases at J; junction bases unmatched: 1. This sequence joins TRBV7-9 and TRBJ1-5; TRBD1 agrees at 9 bases. The TCR was taken from a donor between 10 and 35 years old with latent tuberculosis or without tuberculosis infection. The sequenced sample was PBMCs. The CDR3 reads CASSFGQGNQPQHF. Here the CDR3 DNA reads TGTGCCAGCAGCTTCGGACAGGGGAATCAGCCCCAGCATTTT.